This T cell receptor beta chain emerged from a study of identical twins. Findings and caveats of the study: Model-predicted out-of-frame TCR alpha sharing fell below observed values in monozygotic twins. Twins' surplus sharing was weaker for beta out-of-frame sequences.

About this clonotype: Its antigen is unidentified.

The authors used template switching to add a universal primer site and gave cDNA unique molecular identifiers. MiXCR, applied by TCRdb to the 5' RACE reads, yields one record per CDR3 protein. The repertoire includes some 1,700,000 distinct CDR3 sequences, less than 35% of them detected once, and 0.25% to 0.3% sits in the top ten. V was cut by 8 bases and J by 4 bases, with 15 bases left in between. The CDR3 is 13 amino acids. Looked up from germline, CDR1 is DFQATT and CDR2 is SNEGSKA (reference sequence). The clonotype was recovered from a newborn girl in good health. The J gene is TRBJ1-3, the V gene TRBV20-1; D perhaps matches TRBD1 (6 bases). The sample consisted of cord blood. The CDR3 protein is CSKNREAGNTIYF. The DNA of the CDR3 is TGCAGTAAAAACAGGGAGGCAGGAAACACCATATATTTT.